Listed below are T cell receptor beta chains from one sample, sequenced in a study of human T cells and chemical hapten exposure. Using its own MiXCR run on the 5' RACE reads, TCRdb lists one record per CDR3 protein. The sample yields approximately 140,000 distinct CDR3 sequences, about 4.3% seen once. All receptors come from a female donor in good health. CDR3s include the opening cysteine and the closing phenylalanine or tryptophan. Fields, in order: V gene, clone size, J gene, D gene, CDR3 DNA, CDR3 protein. A D gene is named only where the DNA matches it firmly. Clone size is not always given. Where it is, it says once, few, many or a class for expanded clones.

V: TRBV6-2/TRBV6-3; size: few; J: TRBJ2-7; D: TRBD1; DNA: TGTGCCAGCAGTGAAGACAGGGGGCGACGCGAGCAGTACTTC; CDR3: CASSEDRGRREQYF
V: TRBV14; size: many; J: TRBJ1-1; D: -; DNA: TGTGCCAGCAGCCAAGATCTTGGAGGGATCGACTCTGAAGCTTTCTTT; CDR3: CASSQDLGGIDSEAFF
V: TRBV6-1; size: -; J: TRBJ1-2; D: -; DNA: TGTGCCAGCCAGGACAGCTACTATGGCTACACCTTC; CDR3: CASQDSYYGYTF
V: TRBV12-3/TRBV12-4; size: few; J: TRBJ2-2; D: TRBD1; DNA: TGTGCCAGCAGTCCAGGACAGGGGTCGAACACCGGGGAGCTGTTTTTT; CDR3: CASSPGQGSNTGELFF
V: TRBV2; size: -; J: TRBJ1-1; D: -; DNA: TGTGCCAGCAGTACCGGGACGGAAGCCAGGAACACTGAAGCTTTCTTT; CDR3: CASSTGTEARNTEAFF
V: TRBV14; size: many; J: TRBJ1-1; D: -; DNA: TGTGCCAGCAGCCAAGTTCTTCCAGACCAGAACACTGAAGCTTTCTTT; CDR3: CASSQVLPDQNTEAFF
V: TRBV4-3; size: many; J: TRBJ2-2; D: -; DNA: TGCGCCAGCAGCCAAGATGTGCGGGGACGGGAGCTGTTTTTT; CDR3: CASSQDVRGRELFF
V: TRBV7-9; size: many; J: TRBJ2-7; D: TRBD1; DNA: TGTGCCAGCGGCTGGACAGGGGAACCCTACGAGCAGTACTTC; CDR3: CASGWTGEPYEQYF
V: TRBV5-4; size: many; J: TRBJ2-5; D: TRBD2; DNA: TGTGCCAGCAGCCTCGCCGGGGCGGGGGAGGAGACCCAGTACTTC; CDR3: CASSLAGAGEETQYF
V: TRBV7-3; size: many; J: TRBJ1-2; D: -; DNA: TGTGCCAGCAGCTCCCCCCCGGGACTGGTAACCTTC; CDR3: CASSSPPGLVTF
V: TRBV25-1; size: many; J: TRBJ2-7; D: -; DNA: TGTGCCAGCAGTGAACGTCTGGGGGCCTACGAGCAGTACTTC; CDR3: CASSERLGAYEQYF
V: TRBV18; size: few; J: TRBJ2-1; D: -; DNA: TGTGCCAGCTCACCCGGCCAAGTCGATGAGCAGTTCTTC; CDR3: CASSPGQVDEQFF
V: TRBV20-1; size: many; J: TRBJ1-5; D: TRBD1; DNA: TGCAGTGCGAGGGGACAGGCGCCAGGGGGTCAGCCCCAGCATTTT; CDR3: CSARGQAPGGQPQHF
V: TRBV20-1; size: many; J: TRBJ1-2; D: -; DNA: TGCAGTGCCCCCCTGAGGGGGACCTACGGGGGCTACACCTTC; CDR3: CSAPLRGTYGGYTF
V: TRBV6-4; size: many; J: TRBJ2-3; D: -; DNA: TGTGCCAGCAGTGAATCAGCGTCTAGCACAGATACGCAGTATTTT; CDR3: CASSESASSTDTQYF
V: TRBV20-1; size: many; J: TRBJ1-1; D: -; DNA: TGCAGTGTAACAAGAACGGGGTCCGAAGCTTTCTTT; CDR3: CSVTRTGSEAFF
V: TRBV12-3/TRBV12-4; size: many; J: TRBJ2-1; D: -; DNA: TGTGCCAGCAGTTTGACTAGAGGGCCGCCCTACAATGAGCAGTTCTTC; CDR3: CASSLTRGPPYNEQFF
V: TRBV7-6; size: many; J: TRBJ2-3; D: -; DNA: TGTGCCAGCAGCTTAGGGACAGAAGATACGCAGTATTTT; CDR3: CASSLGTEDTQYF
V: TRBV19; size: many; J: TRBJ2-7; D: -; DNA: TGTGCCAGTAGTATTTCGGACAGCTCCTACGAGCAGTACTTC; CDR3: CASSISDSSYEQYF
V: TRBV11-2; size: few; J: TRBJ1-1; D: -; DNA: TGTGCCAGCAGCTCTCAGGCTGCCACTGAAGCTTTCTTT; CDR3: CASSSQAATEAFF
V: TRBV19; size: many; J: TRBJ2-2; D: -; DNA: TGTGCCAGTAGTATTACCCTCCTGGACAAGCGAATCCCCACCGGGGAGCTGTTTTTT; CDR3: CASSITLLDKRIPTGELFF
V: TRBV7-9; size: many; J: TRBJ2-5; D: TRBD1; DNA: TGTGCCAGCAGCTTAGGTCGTGGGACAGGGGAAGAGACCCAGTACTTC; CDR3: CASSLGRGTGEETQYF
V: TRBV29-1; size: few; J: TRBJ1-2; D: -; DNA: TGCAGCGTTGGCGCGGGAGGTGTCTACACCTTC; CDR3: CSVGAGGVYTF
V: TRBV28; size: many; J: TRBJ1-1; D: -; DNA: TGTGCCAGCAGTTCAGTGGGCACTGAAGCTTTCTTT; CDR3: CASSSVGTEAFF
V: TRBV15; size: many; J: TRBJ2-3; D: -; DNA: TGTGCCACCAGCAGAGGACGGGAATTGGGCACAGATACGCAGTATTTT; CDR3: CATSRGRELGTDTQYF
V: TRBV7-9; size: many; J: TRBJ2-2; D: -; DNA: TGTGCCAGCAGCTTATTCGGCCTGAACACCGGGGAGCTGTTTTTT; CDR3: CASSLFGLNTGELFF
V: TRBV7-2; size: many; J: TRBJ2-3; D: TRBD2; DNA: TGTGCCAGCAGCAGCCGACTAGCGGGGTACCGTGTGGTAGATACGCAGTATTTT; CDR3: CASSSRLAGYRVVDTQYF
V: TRBV18; size: many; J: TRBJ1-1; D: -; DNA: TGTGCCAGCTCACCCGGCAGGGAAGGGGGTGAAGCTTTCTTT; CDR3: CASSPGREGGEAFF
V: TRBV5-1; size: few; J: TRBJ1-4; D: -; DNA: TGCGCCAGCAGCTTGCAGGGCTATGAAAAACTGTTTTTT; CDR3: CASSLQGYEKLFF
V: TRBV7-9; size: many; J: TRBJ1-4; D: -; DNA: TGTGCCAGCAGCTTTCAGACTAATGAAAAACTGTTTTTT; CDR3: CASSFQTNEKLFF
V: TRBV30; size: many; J: TRBJ1-4; D: TRBD1; DNA: TGTGCCTGGGACCCCGGACAGGTGAATGAAAAACTGTTTTTT; CDR3: CAWDPGQVNEKLFF
V: TRBV5-1; size: many; J: TRBJ2-3; D: -; DNA: TGCGCCAGCAGCGGCGGGACGGCAAGCACAGATACGCAGTATTTT; CDR3: CASSGGTASTDTQYF
V: TRBV6-9; size: many; J: TRBJ1-1; D: TRBD1; DNA: TGTGCCAGCAGTTCCCCTCGTGACAGGGGGTTGTTGAACACTGAAGCTTTCTTT; CDR3: CASSSPRDRGLLNTEAFF
V: TRBV7-2; size: many; J: TRBJ1-3; D: -; DNA: TGTGCCAGCAGCTTTTGGGTAGCTTCTGGAAACACCATATATTTT; CDR3: CASSFWVASGNTIYF
V: TRBV5-1; size: many; J: TRBJ1-1; D: -; DNA: TGCGCCAGCAGCTTCCGGGGTTCCGGACAGAAGAACACTGAAGCTTTCTTT; CDR3: CASSFRGSGQKNTEAFF
V: TRBV5-4; size: -; J: TRBJ2-3; D: -; DNA: TGTGCCAGCAGCCCCCTGGTGGGGGTGAGCACAGATACGCAGTATTTT; CDR3: CASSPLVGVSTDTQYF
V: TRBV6-6; size: many; J: TRBJ2-1; D: -; DNA: TGTGCCAGCAGTTACGGGGAGAGCTACAATGAGCAGTTCTTC; CDR3: CASSYGESYNEQFF
V: TRBV6-1; size: many; J: TRBJ1-2; D: -; DNA: TGTGCCAGCAGTGACGGTCACTATGGCTACACCTTC; CDR3: CASSDGHYGYTF
V: TRBV4-2; size: many; J: TRBJ2-2; D: TRBD1; DNA: TGTGCCAGCAGCCAAGATCTAAAAGGGACAGGAAACACCGGGGAGCTGTTTTTT; CDR3: CASSQDLKGTGNTGELFF
V: TRBV20-1; size: few; J: TRBJ2-5; D: TRBD1; DNA: TGCAGTGCCACAGGGGACCGCGGCAACTCATGGGCCCAGTACTTC; CDR3: CSATGDRGNSWAQYF
V: TRBV6-5; size: many; J: TRBJ2-3; D: -; DNA: TGTGCCAGCAGTCCCTTGGGGCGGGGAGCAAGAGATACGCAGTATTTT; CDR3: CASSPLGRGARDTQYF
V: TRBV10-3; size: many; J: TRBJ1-4; D: TRBD1; DNA: TGTGCCACCGCACACGTTAGAGGGGGCGCAACTAATGAAAAACTGTTTTTT; CDR3: CATAHVRGGATNEKLFF
V: TRBV11-1; size: many; J: TRBJ2-7; D: -; DNA: TGTGCCAGCAGCTCTGAGAGTAGCTCCTACGAGCAGTACTTC; CDR3: CASSSESSSYEQYF
V: TRBV20-1; size: many; J: TRBJ1-1; D: -; DNA: TGCAGTGCCCCAAGGGGGGCGACTGAAGCTTTCTTT; CDR3: CSAPRGATEAFF
V: TRBV30; size: many; J: TRBJ2-7; D: TRBD1; DNA: TGTGCCTGGAGTGCCCCAACGTTTAGGGACAGGGGGCGAGAGCAGTACTTC; CDR3: CAWSAPTFRDRGREQYF
V: TRBV29-1; size: many; J: TRBJ2-5; D: -; DNA: TGCAGCGTTCGCCTAGCACCTGGGGAGACCCAGTACTTC; CDR3: CSVRLAPGETQYF
V: TRBV5-1; size: many; J: TRBJ2-7; D: -; DNA: TGCGCCAGCAGCTTACCCCCGGGACTGCCCACCGGCGAGCAGTACTTC; CDR3: CASSLPPGLPTGEQYF
V: TRBV4-2; size: many; J: TRBJ2-4; D: TRBD1; DNA: TGTGCCAGCAGCCAAGATCCCCAGGGGGTAGCCAAAAACATTCAGTACTTC; CDR3: CASSQDPQGVAKNIQYF
V: TRBV25-1; size: many; J: TRBJ1-6; D: -; DNA: TGTGCCAGCAGTGAATTCCGGGGGGCCGGTAATTCACCCCTCCACTTT; CDR3: CASSEFRGAGNSPLHF
V: TRBV3-1; size: few; J: TRBJ1-3; D: -; DNA: TGTGCCAGCAGCCAAGGAACAGTCTCTGGAAACACCATATATTTT; CDR3: CASSQGTVSGNTIYF
V: TRBV20-1; size: -; J: TRBJ2-3; D: TRBD2; DNA: TGCAGTGCTCGCGGACTAGCGGGTTTCCGCACAGATACGCAGTATTTT; CDR3: CSARGLAGFRTDTQYF